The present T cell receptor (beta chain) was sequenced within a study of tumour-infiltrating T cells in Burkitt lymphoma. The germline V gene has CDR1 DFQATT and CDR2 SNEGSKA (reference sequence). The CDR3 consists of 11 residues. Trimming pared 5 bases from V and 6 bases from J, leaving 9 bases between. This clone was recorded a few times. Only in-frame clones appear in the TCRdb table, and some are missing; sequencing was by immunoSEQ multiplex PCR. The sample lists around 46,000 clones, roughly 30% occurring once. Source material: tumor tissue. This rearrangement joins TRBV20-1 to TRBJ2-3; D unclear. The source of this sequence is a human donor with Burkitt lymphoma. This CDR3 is CSAGRLDTQYF. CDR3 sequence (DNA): TGCAGTGCTGGGCGGTTGGATACGCAGTATTTT.